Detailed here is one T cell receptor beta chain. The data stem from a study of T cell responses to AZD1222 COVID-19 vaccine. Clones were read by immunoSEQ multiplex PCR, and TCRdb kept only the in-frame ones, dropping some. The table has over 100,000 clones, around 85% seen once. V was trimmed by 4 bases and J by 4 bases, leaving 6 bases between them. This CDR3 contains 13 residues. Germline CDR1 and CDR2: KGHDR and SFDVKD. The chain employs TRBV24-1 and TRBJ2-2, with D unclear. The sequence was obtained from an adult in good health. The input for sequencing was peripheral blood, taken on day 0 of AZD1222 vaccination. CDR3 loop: CATSDRPTGELFF. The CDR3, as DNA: TGTGCCACCAGTGACAGACCCACCGGGGAGCTGTTTTTT.